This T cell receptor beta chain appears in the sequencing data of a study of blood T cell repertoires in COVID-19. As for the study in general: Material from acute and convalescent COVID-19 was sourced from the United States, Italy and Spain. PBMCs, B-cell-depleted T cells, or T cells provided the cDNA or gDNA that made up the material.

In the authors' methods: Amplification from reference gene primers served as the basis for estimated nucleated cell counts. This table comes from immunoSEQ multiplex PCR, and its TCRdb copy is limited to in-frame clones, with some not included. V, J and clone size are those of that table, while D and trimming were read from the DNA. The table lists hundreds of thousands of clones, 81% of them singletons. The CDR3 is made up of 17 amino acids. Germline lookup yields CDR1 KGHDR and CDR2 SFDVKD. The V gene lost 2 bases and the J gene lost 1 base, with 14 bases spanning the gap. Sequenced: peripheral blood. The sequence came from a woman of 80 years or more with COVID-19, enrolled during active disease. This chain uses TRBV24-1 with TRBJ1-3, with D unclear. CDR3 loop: CATSDSPRVSSGNTIYF. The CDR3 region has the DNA TGTGCCACCAGTGATTCCCCGAGGGTGAGTTCTGGAAACACCATATATTTT.